There are many counts of the clone carrying this T cell receptor beta chain. What it binds is unknown. The data originate from a study of CD8 T cells in ankylosing spondylitis. TCRdb redid the calling of the 5' RACE reads with MiXCR, one entry per CDR3 protein. The sample includes 150,000 to 200,000 distinct CDR3 sequences, 10% to 15% seen only once; the top ten take 8% to 13%. Germline-derived CDR1 and CDR2 are MDHEN and SYDVKM. J gave up 9 bases and V 1 base, and 9 bases lay outside the gene matches. This CDR3 has 15 residues. Study outcomes and limitations: Ankylosing spondylitis blood appeared to carry a characteristic TCR beta motif of several highly homologous variants.

Specimen: blood, either unsorted or a sorted T cell fraction (not recorded which). The V call is TRBV28, the J call TRBJ2-1, with 7 positions matching TRBD2. The receptor was derived from a female donor with ankylosing spondylitis or in good health (not recorded which). The CDR3 protein is CASSLLGRERGEQFF. The CDR3 DNA reads TGTGCCAGCAGTTTATTAGGGCGGGAGCGGGGTGAGCAGTTCTTC.